A single sample gave rise to the 10 T cell receptor beta chains below, sequenced in a study of a mutant IDH1 vaccine in newly diagnosed glioma. These receptors' antigens are unknown. The protocol was immunoSEQ multiplex PCR, while the TCRdb copy is restricted to in-frame clones and leaves out a portion. The sample gives roughly 44,000 clones, roughly 79% of which show up once; 4.5% to 5.5% is in the top ten. Regarding time point: week 35, safety follow-up. Vaccination comprised doses that each held 300 ug of mutant IDH1 20-mer peptide, plus topical imiquimod. The sequencing here drew on PBMCs, taken from a glioma patient whose treatment included an IDH1 peptide vaccine. These receptors all come from a woman aged 40 to 49 with glioma. Some clones in this sample may be carry-over from other donors' samples.

V gene TRBV19 combines with J gene TRBJ1-5, with a weak D call TRBD1 (5 bases). CDR3 size: 16 residues. Germline loops: CDR1 LNHDA, CDR2 SQIVND (reference sequence). Deletions cut 8 bases from V and 2 bases from J, with 19 bases between. CDR3 nucleotides: TGTGCCAGTCGTAGTCGGGGGGAATGGGGCAATCAGCCCCAGCATTTT. Translation: CASRSRGEWGNQPQHF. Complete variable domain (other parts from reference TRBV19 and TRBJ1-5): DGGITQSPKYLFRKEGQNVTLSCEQNLNHDAMYWYRQDPGQGLRLIYYSQIVNDFQKGDIAEGYSVSREKKESFPLTVTSAQKNPTAFYLCASRSRGEWGNQPQHFGDGTRLSIL.

V gene TRBV5-4 combines with J gene TRBJ1-3; possibly TRBD1 for D (6 bases). Trimming pared 0 bases from V and 3 bases from J, leaving 10 bases between. Looked up from germline, CDR1 is SGHNT and CDR2 is YYREEE (reference sequence). This CDR3 has 15 amino acids. CDR3 nucleotides: TGTGCCAGCAGCTTGGACAGGGTAAATGGAAACACCATATATTTT. This encodes CASSLDRVNGNTIYF.

This chain uses TRBV15 with TRBJ1-1, with a possible D match to TRBD1 (5 bases). Trimming took off 5 bases at V and 1 base at J, with 5 bases between the two ends. CDR3 length: 12 amino acids. The germline gives CDR1 LNHNV, CDR2 YYDKDF (reference sequence). The CDR3 region has the DNA TGTGCCACCAGCGGGGGGAACACTGAAGCTTTCTTT. Translated: CATSGGNTEAFF.

The gene calls are TRBV7-3 and TRBJ2-3, with 13 bases fitting TRBD2. From germline, CDR1 is SGHTA and CDR2 FQGTGA. CDR3 size: 18 residues. After removal of 5 bases from V and 0 bases from J, the junction contained 8 bases not matched to a gene. As DNA, the CDR3 is TGTGCCAGCAGCCCTGCCGGGACTAGCGGGATTAGCACAGATACGCAGTATTTT. It is translated as CASSPAGTSGISTDTQYF.

This sequence joins TRBV29-1 and TRBJ1-1; 8 bases align to TRBD1. CDR1 is SQVTM, CDR2 ANQGSEA, per germline. The CDR3 has 13 amino acids. This CDR3 is CIFQGARNTEAFF. The CDR3 DNA is TGCATTTTCCAGGGGGCGAGAAACACTGAAGCTTTCTTT.

In this sample, this clone turned up a few times. Other DNA sequences in the sample encode the same CDR3. The chain is built from TRBV5-4 and TRBJ2-3; D not certain. The germline V gene has CDR1 SGHNT and CDR2 YYREEE (reference sequence). The CDR3 has 13 amino acids. V dropped 1 base and J dropped 2 bases, with 5 bases sitting between them. The CDR3 region is CASSLSDTDTQYF. The DNA of the CDR3 is TGTGCCAGCAGCTTGAGTGACACAGATACGCAGTATTTT. Complete variable domain (other parts from reference TRBV5-4 and TRBJ2-3): ETGVTQSPTHLIKTRGQQVTLRCSSQSGHNTVSWYQQALGQGPQFIFQYYREEENGRGNFPPRFSGLQFPNYSSELNVNALELDDSALYLCASSLSDTDTQYFGPGTRLTVL.

In its sample, this clone ranks as medium-sized. V is TRBV19 and J is TRBJ1-1; 8 bases map to TRBD1. The CDR3 has 12 amino acids. Trimming cost V 9 bases and J 8 bases; bases outside gene matches: 8. CDR1 is LNHDA and CDR2 is SQIVND in the germline V gene (reference sequence). In DNA form, the CDR3 reads TGTGCCAGGGGTCAGGGGGCTTACGAAGCTTTCTTT. Translation gives CARGQGAYEAFF.

The chain combines TRBV6-5 with TRBJ2-7; no clear D gene. The ends were cut back, 6 bases at V and 7 bases at J, with 13 bases in the middle. CDR1 and CDR2 from the germline V gene are MNHEY and SVGAGI. This CDR3 region has 12 residues. The CDR3 DNA sequence: TGTGCCAGCAGGGACGGTCCAAGAGAGCAGTACTTC. Translation gives CASRDGPREQYF.

The chain recombines TRBV4-2 with TRBJ2-3; 8 bases align to TRBD2. The V and J ends lost 0 bases and 1 base, in that order; junction bases with no gene match: 3. This CDR3 spans 16 amino acids. In germline, CDR1 is LGHNA, CDR2 YNFKEQ. As DNA, the CDR3 is TGTGCCAGCAGCCAAGAGGGGCGGGGGGGCACAGATACGCAGTATTTT. Its protein is CASSQEGRGGTDTQYF.

J is TRBJ2-1 and V is TRBV29-1, with 8 bases identical to TRBD2. With 7 bases clipped from V and 3 bases from J, the junction kept 2 bases outside the gene matches. This CDR3 comprises 12 residues. Per germline, CDR1 SQVTM and CDR2 ANQGSEA. The DNA of the CDR3 is TGCAGCGGAGCGGGAGTCTACAATGAGCAGTTCTTC. Residues: CSGAGVYNEQFF.